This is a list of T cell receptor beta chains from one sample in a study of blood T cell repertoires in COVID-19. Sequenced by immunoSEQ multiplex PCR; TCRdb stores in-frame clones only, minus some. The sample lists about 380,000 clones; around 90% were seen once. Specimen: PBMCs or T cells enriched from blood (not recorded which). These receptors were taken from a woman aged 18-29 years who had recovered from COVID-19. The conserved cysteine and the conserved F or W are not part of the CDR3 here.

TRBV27 ASSHGQADGYT
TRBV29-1 SVWTGNTEAF
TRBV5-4 ASSLAGNSNQPQH
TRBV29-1 SVDGSSETNYGYT
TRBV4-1 ASSIQGLANEKLF
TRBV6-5 ASSYSGGPNSPLH
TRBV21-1 ASRRTTGTGVTPLH
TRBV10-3 AISDRTGGSNYGYT
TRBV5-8 ASSPLETQY
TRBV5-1 ASSLAVTDYGYT
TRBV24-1 ATSDSAQGPYNEQF
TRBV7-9 ASSPLGQLTPYEQY
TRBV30 AWSVKGGSYEQY
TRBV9 ASSEGKSGLAGGLAKNIQY
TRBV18 ASSPTGDYGYT
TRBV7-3 ASSRGGLYNEQF
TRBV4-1 ASSQERLGGTYDEQY
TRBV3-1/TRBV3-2 ASGLQAGALRETQY
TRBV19 ATKQGYGYT
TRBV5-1 ASSLSGTGTSEAF
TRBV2 ASRSDGGANTGELF
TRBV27 ASSHRDRLNYGYT
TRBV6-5 ASSSGLEQY
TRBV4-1 ASSQESSGVVHGEQY
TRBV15 ATSRDLGRGDQPQH
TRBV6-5 ATVWRLQETQY
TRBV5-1 ASSLGGLGVARTQY
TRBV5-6 ASSLTHGYT
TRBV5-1 ASSLAAAPDGYT
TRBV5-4 ASSPDTFQGVKH
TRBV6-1 ASSEASHEQY
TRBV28 ASREVGDTEAF
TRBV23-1 ASRGRDRCHYSPLH
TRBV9 ASSAPGGVRTEAF
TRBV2 ASSQQYLAKNIQY